The 14 T cell receptor beta chains below all came from one sample that was sequenced in a study of response to subunit inactivated influenza vaccine listed by TCRdb under 2018. Preparation of the library involved RT-PCR. The sequencing machine was an Illumina HiSeq 2500. Through fastp at Q25 and MiXCR, TCRdb rebuilt clones from the public reads, retaining in-frame beta chains. Rows are unified per CDR3 protein, each entry keeping the most common DNA and genes. This sample gives 800,000 to 1,000,000 distinct CDR3 sequences in total; 20% to 25% of them show up just once. Of the sample, roughly 10% falls within the top ten clones. The sample consisted of PBMCs from blood, taken around 5 days after vaccination. All receptors derive from a man aged 45-60 years who received an inactivated influenza vaccine. Donor details come from another sample of the same person, matched by shared clones.

This chain joins TRBV20-1 and TRBJ2-3; 10 bases line up with TRBD2. CDR1 and CDR2 from the germline V gene are DFQATT and SNEGSKA (reference sequence). The CDR3 totals 18 residues. The ends lost 6 bases at V and 6 bases at J; junction bases unmatched: 21. The CDR3 region has the DNA TGCAGTGCCAGCCGATCTTTCACAAGCGGGAGGGCCAAGGATACGCAGTATTTT. It is translated as CSASRSFTSGRAKDTQYF.

The chain links TRBV12-3 or TRBV12-4 to TRBJ2-3, with 8 bases aligning to TRBD2. Losses at the gene ends were 7 bases for V and 0 bases for J; bases not matched to a gene: 6. This CDR3 spans 15 amino acids. The CDR3 region is CASTPRGGSTDTQYF. CDR3 in DNA: TGTGCCAGCACCCCCCGGGGGGGGAGCACAGATACGCAGTATTTT.

This clonotype showed up just a few times. The CDR3 sequence: CASSAYGTGETDTQYF. As DNA, the CDR3 is TGTGCCAGCAGTGCCTACGGGACAGGGGAGACAGATACGCAGTATTTT. This chain links TRBV12-3 or TRBV12-4 with TRBJ2-3; 10 positions agree with TRBD1. V dropped 5 bases and J dropped 3; count of bases not matched to a gene: 8. The CDR3 totals 16 residues.

This clonotype is a singleton in its sample. This chain joins TRBV7-8 and TRBJ2-1, with 8 bases lining up with TRBD2. CDR3 size: 15 residues. V dropped 5 bases and J dropped 3; count of bases not matched to a gene: 6. Germline V lookup: CDR1 SGHVS, CDR2 FQNEAQ. CDR3 amino acids: CASSILAGLYNEQFF. DNA of the CDR3: TGTGCCAGCAGCATCCTAGCGGGCCTCTACAATGAGCAGTTCTTC.

The gene calls are TRBV18 and TRBJ1-1; D is possibly TRBD1 (5 bases). The V and J ends lost 2 bases and 1 base respectively, with 8 bases between them. The CDR3 extends over 14 amino acids. CDR1 and CDR2 from the germline V gene are KGHSH and LQKENI. The CDR3 nucleotides are TGTGCCAGCTCACCAAGGGACGCGAACACTGAAGCTTTCTTT. Translated: CASSPRDANTEAFF.

This clonotype was counted a few times. The chain uses TRBV7-2 and TRBJ2-1, with 10 bases fitting TRBD2. After removal of 6 bases from V and 0 bases from J, the junction contained 8 bases not matched to a gene. This CDR3 contains 17 residues. Germline V lookup: CDR1 SGHTA, CDR2 FQGNSA. The CDR3 coding sequence is TGTGCCAGCAGGGCTAGCGGGAGTTGGAGCTCCTACAATGAGCAGTTCTTC. Its translation: CASRASGSWSSYNEQFF.

This clonotype has a handful of counts. The J gene is TRBJ1-1, the V gene TRBV27; D possibly corresponds to TRBD1 (5 bases). Germline V lookup: CDR1 MNHEY, CDR2 SMNVEV (reference sequence). The CDR3 is made up of 16 amino acids. With 2 bases removed from V and 4 bases from J, the gap between germline ends came to 17 bases. CDR3 coding DNA: TGTGCCAGCAGTTTAACGTCAGGGTTCTTAAGCACTGAAGCTTTCTTT. It is translated as CASSLTSGFLSTEAFF.

A few counts support this clonotype. The chain combines TRBV7-9 with TRBJ2-7; possibly TRBD1 for D (5 bases). V lost 8 bases and J lost 1, with 15 bases in between. The CDR3 loop spans 14 amino acids. In germline, CDR1 is SEHNR, CDR2 FQNEAQ (reference sequence). The CDR3 is CASGDQGSSYEQYF. CDR3 bases: TGTGCCAGCGGCGATCAGGGTTCGTCCTACGAGCAGTACTTC.

This clonotype was seen a handful of times. CDR3 protein: CASSPRALATTGELFF. The CDR3 DNA reads TGTGCCAGCAGCCCAAGGGCTCTAGCGACCACCGGGGAGCTGTTTTTT. The chain has TRBV7-2 and TRBJ2-2; weak D call: TRBD2 (6 bases). V lost 5 bases, J lost 4 bases, and 17 bases lay in between. Germline lookup yields CDR1 SGHTA and CDR2 FQGNSA. The CDR3 is 16 amino acids.

The chain couples TRBV20-1 to TRBJ1-1; D unresolved. Trimming removed 2 bases at V and 3 bases at J, with 10 bases between. The germline V gene encodes CDR1 DFQATT and CDR2 SNEGSKA (reference sequence). The CDR3 has 13 amino acids. CDR3 in DNA: TGCAGTGCTAGACGTAATATGGACACTGAAGCTTTCTTT. Translated, it gives CSARRNMDTEAFF.

This clonotype was observed a few times. The chain recombines TRBV2 with TRBJ2-4; the D gene is possibly TRBD1 (6 bases). CDR1 is SNHLY and CDR2 is FYNNEI in the germline V gene. V lost 7 bases and J lost 6, with 10 bases in between. The CDR3 is made up of 12 amino acids. The CDR3 here is CASTPGVNIQYF. CDR3 DNA: TGTGCCAGCACCCCAGGGGTAAACATTCAGTACTTC.

V usage is TRBV18 and J usage is TRBJ2-1; D assignment may be TRBD1 or TRBD2 (6 bases each). Germline-derived CDR1 and CDR2 are KGHSH and LQKENI. Trimming stripped 2 bases from V and 6 bases from J, with 14 bases between. The CDR3 totals 15 residues. The CDR3 DNA reads as TGTGCCAGCTCACCAATCGGGGGCACCCGCAATGAGCAGTTCTTC. Translated: CASSPIGGTRNEQFF.

The V and J genes are TRBV28 and TRBJ2-1, with TRBD1 as a possible D gene (6 bases). CDR1 is MDHEN and CDR2 is SYDVKM in the germline V gene. The CDR3 spans 16 residues. The V and J ends lost 3 bases and 0 bases respectively, with 12 bases between them. CDR3 region: CASSLDSGSSYNEQFF. CDR3 DNA sequence: TGTGCCAGCAGTTTGGACAGCGGAAGCTCCTACAATGAGCAGTTCTTC.

This clonotype was seen only a few times. The genes are TRBV11-2 and TRBJ2-6; D is uncertain. The CDR3 extends over 17 amino acids. The V gene lost 0 bases and the J gene lost 0 bases, with 9 bases spanning the gap. Germline CDR1 is SGHAT and CDR2 is FQNNGV. The CDR3: CASSLDWVNSGANVLTF. CDR3 nucleotides: TGTGCCAGCAGCTTAGATTGGGTGAACTCTGGGGCCAACGTCCTGACTTTC.